This entry describes one T cell receptor beta chain. The antigen this receptor binds is unknown. No base-level quality is on record; no much larger clone is a single base apart. Per the germline V gene, ENHRY is the CDR1 and SYGVKD is the CDR2. The germline ends are 10 bases apart after V is trimmed by 4 bases and J by 3 bases. There are 14 amino acids in the CDR3, from cysteine to phenylalanine inclusive. The retained sequence is limited to the CDR3, 42 bases, with the frame set at the first base. Donors were 30 to 45 systemically healthy Caucasian individuals from Russia aged roughly 6 to 100 years. Ten milliliters of peripheral blood were drawn from each donor into EDTA-treated Vacutainer tubes. PBMCs were isolated by Ficoll-Paque density-gradient centrifugation, with at least 6 million obtained per sample. Total RNA, at least 6 micrograms per sample, was extracted from PBMCs with Trizol reagent. For every donor, an aliquot of PBMCs went through flow cytometry to measure the percentages of naive CD45RAhigh/CD27high T cells.

This entry is derived from a study of blood T cells in healthy people across ages (dated by TCRdb to 2014 to 2015). Regarding the study in general: In model experiments, roughly one uniquely barcoded TCR beta cDNA molecule per two T cells was captured by template switching. Using deep sequencing normalized with unique cDNA molecular identifiers, the study measured how TCR beta repertoire diversity changes with age. The donors were divided into four age groups: young (average around 17 years), middle-aged (about 40), aged (about 61) and long-lived (82). For two donors (one aged 18 to 29 and one aged 80 or older), the study analyzed two additional independent replicas of 1 million unique cDNA reads from the same blood draw. Paper-wide results and their limitations: Estimates of total diversity based on one million sequenced T cells were regarded as lower bounds and as underestimates. The percentage of naive T cells measured by flow cytometry correlated strongly with observed TCR beta diversity. The CMV infection status of donors was not known, potentially confounding age-related changes in expanded clonotypes. Bulk unsorted PBMC profiling prevented conclusive comparison of naive and antigen-experienced compartments. As age increased, observed TCR beta diversity per million T cells dropped in a roughly linear way, and a significant reduction was already evident by age approximately 40. Compared with the aged group, more naive CD4+ T cells, fewer expanded clones and increased TCR diversity were shown by the long-lived group, suggesting age selection.

Libraries were built with 5' RACE. These reads were obtained on an Illumina HiSeq 2500. A second roughly 6 to 12 cycle PCR used a sample-barcoded 5' primer and a J-beta primer mix. Each TCR beta cDNA molecule received a unique molecular identifier from a template-switch 5' adaptor carrying 12 random nucleotides. Each sample yielded at least 2.5 million CDR3-containing paired-end reads. First-strand cDNA was synthesized from all RNA with the Mint cDNA synthesis kit, primed by a TRBC-specific oligonucleotide. After uracil-DNA glycosylase treatment, a first 18-cycle PCR used universal primers M1SS and BC2_uni_R on all cDNA. The paper's data handling went like this. For normalization, 1 million high-quality reads were randomly selected from each sample, with every read carrying a distinct molecular identifier. Reads sharing molecular identifiers were discarded rather than binned into consensus sequences. MiTCR, set to a Q25 quality threshold and the strictest error-elimination algorithm, was used for CDR3 identification, clonotype clustering and error correction. A nonparametric unseen species model with Euler transformation was used to estimate a lower bound on total TCR beta diversity. TCRdb trimmed the raw reads at Q25, called clones with MiXCR and kept productive beta chains. Duplicate CDR3 protein sequences are folded into a single record with the most common DNA and genes. TCRdb's processing, not the authors' own work, is the source of the V and J calls. In all, the sample holds 800,000 to 950,000 distinct CDR3 sequences, and almost 30% of those were seen once. The ten largest clones represent approximately 10% of the sample.

In addition, the sample was reused for a study of T cells of mothers and their children. According to the second study: Nine systemically healthy Caucasian individuals served as donors, namely three mothers together with their six children. cDNA synthesis used all of the extracted RNA, with around 1.4 ug of RNA in each 15 ul reaction. In the second PCR, the M1S primer added sample barcodes and 2-4 random nucleotides. Each mother yielded over 8.5 million TCR beta CDR3 reads and each child roughly 3 million reads. In both related and unrelated pairs, thymic selection shapes the output of TCR recombination in a similar way, with inherited differences having only a minor effect. Normalized repertoire overlap in related mother-child pairs was always slightly higher than in unrelated mother-child pairs, but the difference was never significant. Persistent microchimeric T cell clones were not detected, at a sensitivity of around 100 clones per million clonotypes. In the study, deep NGS was used to compare the TCR beta repertoires of mothers and children, and features distinguishing related mother-child pairs from unrelated individuals were sought. The mean age was about 40 +/- 4 years for the mothers and approximately 11 +/- 4 years for the children. After adapter ligation was performed with NEBNext reagents, the libraries were sequenced on an Illumina HiSeq 2000 with 100+100 nt paired-end reads. To prevent cross-contamination, the mother and child libraries were prepared a month apart and were sequenced in separate runs. For each donor, somewhere between roughly 450,000 and 2,000,000 distinct TCR beta clonotypes were identified. Naive TCR beta clonotypes were estimated from low-frequency clonotypes matched to each donor's FACS-determined naive share, without sorting.

The rearrangement combines TRBV10-3 with TRBJ2-1; tentative D gene TRBD2, with 5 bases matching. Sequenced sample: blood. The receptor's source is a middle-aged woman in good health. The CDR3 protein is CAISVEGGYNEQFF. The nucleotides are TGTGCCATCAGTGTAGAGGGCGGCTACAATGAGCAGTTCTTC.